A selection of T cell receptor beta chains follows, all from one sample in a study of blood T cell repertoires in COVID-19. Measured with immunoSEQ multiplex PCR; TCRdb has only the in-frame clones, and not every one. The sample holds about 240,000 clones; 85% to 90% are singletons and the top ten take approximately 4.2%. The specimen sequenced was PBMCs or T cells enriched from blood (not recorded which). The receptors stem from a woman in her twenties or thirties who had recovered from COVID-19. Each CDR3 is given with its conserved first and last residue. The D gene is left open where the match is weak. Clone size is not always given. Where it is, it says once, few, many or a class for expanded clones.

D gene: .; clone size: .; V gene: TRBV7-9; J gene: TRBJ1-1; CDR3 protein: CASSLGGLNTEAFF; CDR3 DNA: TGTGCCAGCAGCTTAGGAGGTTTGAACACTGAAGCTTTCTTT
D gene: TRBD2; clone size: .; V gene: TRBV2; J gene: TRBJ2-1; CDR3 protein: CASTSQTSSALFF; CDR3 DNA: TGTGCCAGCACATCCCAGACTAGCTCGGCTCTGTTCTTC
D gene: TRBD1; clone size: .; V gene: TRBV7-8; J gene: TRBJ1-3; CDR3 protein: CASSHGQGLSGNTIYF; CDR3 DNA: TGTGCCAGCAGCCATGGACAGGGTTTATCTGGAAACACCATATATTTT
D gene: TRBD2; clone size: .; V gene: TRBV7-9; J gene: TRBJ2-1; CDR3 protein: CASRASGGDEQFF; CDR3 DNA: TGTGCCAGCAGGGCTAGCGGGGGAGATGAGCAGTTCTTC
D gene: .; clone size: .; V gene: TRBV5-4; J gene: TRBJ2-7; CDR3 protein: CASSLVRGEQYF; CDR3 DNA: TGTGCCAGCAGCTTGGTCCGGGGCGAGCAGTACTTC
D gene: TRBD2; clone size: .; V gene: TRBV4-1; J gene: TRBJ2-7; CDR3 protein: CASSQSASGNNEQYF; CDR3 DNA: TGCGCCAGCAGCCAAAGTGCTAGCGGGAACAACGAGCAGTACTTC
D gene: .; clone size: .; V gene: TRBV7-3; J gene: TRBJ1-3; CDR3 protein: CASSPSLGGTGNTIYF; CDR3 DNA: TGTGCCAGCAGCCCGAGCCTTGGGGGGACTGGAAACACCATATATTTT
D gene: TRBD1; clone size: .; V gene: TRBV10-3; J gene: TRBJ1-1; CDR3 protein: CAISAGQEATEAFF; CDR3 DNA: TGTGCCATCAGTGCCGGACAGGAGGCCACTGAAGCTTTCTTT
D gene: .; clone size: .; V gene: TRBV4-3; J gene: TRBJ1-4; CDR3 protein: CASSQDRAREKLFF; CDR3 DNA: TGCGCCAGCAGCCAAGACAGGGCTCGAGAAAAACTGTTTTTT
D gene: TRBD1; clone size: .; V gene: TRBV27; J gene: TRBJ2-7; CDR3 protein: CASSLTGSGHEQYF; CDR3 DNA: TGTGCCAGCAGTCTGACAGGGTCCGGGCACGAGCAGTACTTC
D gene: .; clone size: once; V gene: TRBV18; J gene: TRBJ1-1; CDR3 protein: CASSPPTAMNTEAFF; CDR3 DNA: TGTGCCAGCTCACCTCCGACAGCTATGAACACTGAAGCTTTCTTT
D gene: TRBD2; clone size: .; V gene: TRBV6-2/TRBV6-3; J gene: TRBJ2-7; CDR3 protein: CASSYRTSYEQYF; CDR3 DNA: TGTGCCAGCAGTTACCGGACTAGCTACGAGCAGTACTTC
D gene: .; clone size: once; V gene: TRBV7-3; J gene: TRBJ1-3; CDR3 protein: CASSAGGGSGNTIYF; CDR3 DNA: TGTGCCAGTAGTGCGGGCGGGGGCTCTGGAAACACCATATATTTT
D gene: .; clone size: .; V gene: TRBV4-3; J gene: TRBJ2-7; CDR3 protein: CASSQDRGYSYEQYF; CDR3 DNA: TGCGCCAGCAGCCAAGACAGGGGTTACTCCTACGAGCAGTACTTC
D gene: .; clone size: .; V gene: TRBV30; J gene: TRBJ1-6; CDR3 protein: CAWSETAYNSPLHF; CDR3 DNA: TGTGCCTGGAGTGAGACAGCGTATAATTCACCCCTCCACTTT
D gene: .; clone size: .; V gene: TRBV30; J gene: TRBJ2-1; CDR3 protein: CAWSRNNEQFF; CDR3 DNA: TGTGCCTGGAGCAGGAACAATGAGCAGTTCTTC